Below are 22 T cell receptor beta chains sequenced from a single sample in a study of blood T cells in healthy people across ages. The authors ran a second PCR of roughly 6 to 11 cycles using a sample-barcoded 5' primer and a J-beta primer mix. TCRdb independently ran MiXCR on the 5' RACE reads; one entry per CDR3 protein. The sample lists about 720,000 distinct CDR3 sequences; approximately 22% were seen once. The sample was blood. These receptor sequences come from a man in his 70s in good health.

This clonotype was found a few times. This sequence joins TRBV6-1 and TRBJ2-5, with TRBD2 matching 11 bases. The germline V gene encodes CDR1 MNHNS and CDR2 SASEGT. Trimming at V came to 6 bases and at J to 0 bases, leaving 6 bases not matched to a gene. The CDR3 consists of 16 residues. The CDR3 nucleotides are TGTGCCAGCAGGACTAGCGGGGTAGGGTACCAAGAGACCCAGTACTTC. Encoded protein: CASRTSGVGYQETQYF.

This clonotype was seen a few times. The V gene is TRBV5-1, the J gene TRBJ2-3, with 7 bases lining up with TRBD2. Germline CDR1 and CDR2: SGHRS and YFSETQ. This CDR3 has 14 amino acids. Trimming removed 0 bases from V and 4 bases from J; junction bases left unmatched: 2. CDR3 residues: CASSLAAGADTQYF. For the CDR3, the DNA is TGCGCCAGCAGCTTGGCTGCGGGAGCAGATACGCAGTATTTT.

V and J are TRBV5-1 and TRBJ2-3; weak D call: TRBD2 (5 bases). Trimming left V 4 bases short and J 1 base short, with 10 bases between. Germline V CDR1 and CDR2: SGHRS, YFSETQ. The CDR3 contains 14 residues. In DNA form, the CDR3 reads TGCGCCAGCAGCCGCGGACTGGGCACAGATACGCAGTATTTT. It encodes CASSRGLGTDTQYF.

This clonotype was counted between two and nine times. The rearrangement links TRBV29-1 to TRBJ2-7; D call uncertain. V lost 7 bases and J 5 bases, leaving 12 bases between the germline ends. The V gene's germline CDR1 is SQVTM and CDR2 ANQGSEA. This CDR3 has 11 amino acids. The CDR3 DNA follows: TGCAGCGCCACTGACCATAACGAGCAGTACGTC. Encoded protein: CSATDHNEQYV.

This clonotype showed up just a few times. The chain carries TRBV5-1 and TRBJ1-1; D remains unclear. With 0 bases removed from V and 0 bases from J, the gap between germline ends came to 12 bases. Germline V CDR1 and CDR2: SGHRS, YFSETQ. This CDR3 is built from 16 residues. As DNA, the CDR3 is TGCGCCAGCAGCTTGGGGCAGAATAACATGAACACTGAAGCTTTCTTT. As protein: CASSLGQNNMNTEAFF.

The rearrangement links TRBV21-1 to TRBJ2-3. TRBV21-1 has pseudogene status. The CDR3 consists of 12 residues. The CDR3 coding sequence is TGTGCCAGCAGCAAGTTCCGGGAGACGCAGTATTTT. Protein: CASSKFRETQYF.

This chain connects TRBV5-4 to TRBJ2-3; 9 bases map to TRBD2. Germline values: CDR1 SGHNT, CDR2 YYREEE (reference sequence). Trimming removed 1 base from V and 3 bases from J; junction bases left unmatched: 6. The CDR3 has 16 amino acids. The CDR3 spells CASSLYSGGPTDTQYF. The CDR3 coding sequence is TGTGCCAGCAGCTTGTATAGCGGGGGCCCTACAGATACGCAGTATTTT. Full variable domain (missing parts from reference TRBV5-4 and TRBJ2-3): ETGVTQSPTHLIKTRGQQVTLRCSSQSGHNTVSWYQQALGQGPQFIFQYYREEENGRGNFPPRFSGLQFPNYSSELNVNALELDDSALYLCASSLYSGGPTDTQYFGPGTRLTVL.

In this sample, this clonotype turned up many times. The chain combines TRBV4-1 with TRBJ2-1; no firm D call. Trimming removed 1 base from V and 0 bases from J, with 7 bases in between. This CDR3 is 15 amino acids long. CDR1 and CDR2 (germline): MGHRA, YSYEKL. For the CDR3, the DNA is TGCGCCAGCAGCCAAGGGACGGCCTCCTACAATGAGCAGTTCTTC. Translated: CASSQGTASYNEQFF.

The rearrangement links TRBV12-3 or TRBV12-4 to TRBJ2-3, with D tentatively TRBD1 (6 bases). The CDR3 runs to 16 residues. V shed 7 bases and J shed 0 bases, with 17 bases lying between them. The CDR3 DNA is TGTGCCAGCACCTCGCCTGGACAGAGTAGCACAGATACGCAGTATTTT. It translates to CASTSPGQSSTDTQYF.

The chain uses TRBV6-2 or TRBV6-3 and TRBJ1-2, with 7 positions matching TRBD1. This CDR3 comprises 14 residues. Germline-derived CDR1 and CDR2 are MNHEY and SVGEGT. V gave up 6 bases and J gave up 4 bases; unmatched junction bases: 8. CDR3 nucleotide sequence: TGTGCCAGCAGCCCTTCCGGGACAGCCTATGGCTACACCTTC. Amino acid sequence: CASSPSGTAYGYTF.

This clonotype occurred a few times. V and J are TRBV28 and TRBJ2-3; 7 bases fit TRBD1. J gave up 5 bases and V 7 bases, and 12 bases lay outside the gene matches. CDR1 and CDR2 from the germline V gene are MDHEN and SYDVKM. The CDR3 length is 15 residues. The CDR3 nucleotides are TGTGCCAGCACCGCGTCGGGGACAGAGATAGATACGCAGTATTTT. Its protein is CASTASGTEIDTQYF. Looking up the rest from reference TRBV28 and TRBJ2-3 gives the full variable domain: DVKVTQSSRYLVKRTGEKVFLECVQDMDHENMFWYRQDPGLGLRLIYFSYDVKMKEKGDIPEGYSVSREKKERFSLILESASTNQTSMYLCASTASGTEIDTQYFGPGTRLTVL.

This clonotype came up a few times. J is TRBJ1-5 and V is TRBV12-3 or TRBV12-4; D gene ambiguous. V was cut by 1 base and J by 8 bases, with 12 bases left in between. The CDR3 has 14 residues. The CDR3 coding sequence is TGTGCCAGCAGTTTAGTAGGCCTTCGGGAGCCCCAGCATTTT. It yields the protein CASSLVGLREPQHF.

This rearrangement joins TRBV6-4 to TRBJ2-7, with D possibly TRBD2 on 5 matching bases. Trimming removed 4 bases at V and 4 bases at J, with 20 bases between. The germline V gene has CDR1 MRHNA and CDR2 SNTAGT. This CDR3 contains 16 residues. The CDR3 sequence is CASSGLPGGRSYEQYV. DNA of the CDR3: TGTGCCAGCAGTGGCTTACCGGGCGGGCGCAGTTACGAGCAGTACGTC.

This clonotype was picked up one time. The V call is TRBV2, the J call TRBJ2-1; tentatively, D is TRBD2 (5 bases). The assigned J gene may be wrong: the sequence end matches TRBJ2-7 better. The CDR3 has 13 amino acids. Germline V CDR1 and CDR2: SNHLY, FYNNEI. CDR3 region: CASNDGDSYEQYF. CDR3 sequence (DNA): TGTGCCAGCAACGACGGGGACTCCTACGAGCAGTACTTC.

V gene TRBV28 combines with J gene TRBJ2-1; maybe TRBD1 (5 bases). Gene TRBJ2-7 matches the end of the DNA better, so the J call may be wrong. Germline-derived CDR1 and CDR2 are MDHEN and SYDVKM. This CDR3 has 14 amino acids. The CDR3 bases are TGTGCCAGCAGCGCGGCGACAGTAACTTACGAGCAGTACTTC. Protein sequence: CASSAATVTYEQYF.

This clonotype was detected a few times. This rearrangement joins TRBV5-1 to TRBJ2-3; 8 bases align to TRBD2. With 4 bases clipped from V and 1 base from J, the junction kept 5 bases outside the gene matches. The CDR3 is made up of 15 amino acids. Per the germline V gene, CDR1 is SGHRS and CDR2 is YFSETQ. CDR3 DNA: TGCGCCAGCAGCACGGGACTAGTCGGCACAGATACGCAGTATTTT. This gives the protein CASSTGLVGTDTQYF.

The gene calls are TRBV5-1 and TRBJ2-7; the D gene could be TRBD1 or TRBD2 (5 bases each). V was clipped by 0 bases and J by 0 bases, with 13 bases between them. The CDR3 is 16 residues long. Per germline, CDR1 SGHRS and CDR2 YFSETQ. CDR3 sequence (DNA): TGCGCCAGCAGCTTGGGAGGGGATATAAGCTCCTACGAGCAGTACTTC. Translation gives CASSLGGDISSYEQYF.

The chain joins TRBV14 to TRBJ2-5; 11 positions match TRBD2. This CDR3 comprises 20 residues. The V and J ends lost 4 bases and 5 bases, in that order; junction bases with no gene match: 21. Per germline, CDR1 SGHDN and CDR2 FVKESK. The CDR3 DNA reads as TGTGCCAGCAGCCCCCAAAGGAAAGGCACTAGCGGGGGTTCCCAGGAGACCCAGTACTTC. This sequence encodes CASSPQRKGTSGGSQETQYF.

With regard to this clonotype: A much more abundant neighbour one base away suggests this may be a read error. The rearrangement joins TRBV6-4 to TRBJ2-7; the match to TRBD1 covers 7 bases. The CDR3 has 13 residues. Germline V lookup: CDR1 MRHNA, CDR2 SNTAGT. For the CDR3, the DNA is TGTGCCAGCCTAAGACAGGGTAACTACGAGCCGTACTTC. Protein product: CASLRQGNYEPYF.

This clonotype has more than one count but fewer than ten. The chain carries TRBV10-3 and TRBJ2-5, with 10 bases that match TRBD1. With V trimmed by 3 bases and J by 4 bases, 2 bases remained unmatched. CDR1 and CDR2 from the germline V gene are ENHRY and SYGVKD. There are 14 residues in the CDR3. The CDR3 region has the DNA TGTGCCATCAGTGACCGGGACAGGGGAGAGACCCAGTACTTC. It is translated as CAISDRDRGETQYF.

This clonotype has more than one count but fewer than ten. V gene TRBV20-1 combines with J gene TRBJ2-1, with 7 bases matching TRBD1. TRBJ2-7 matches the DNA end more closely, so the J call is doubtful. The CDR3 runs to 14 residues. The germline gives CDR1 DFQATT, CDR2 SNEGSKA (reference sequence). Here the CDR3 DNA reads TGCAGTGCTAGAGAGACAGGGCCGCTCTACGAGCAGTACTTC. It specifies CSARETGPLYEQYF.

This clonotype was counted a few times. The chain links TRBV6-5 to TRBJ1-1; 7 bases match TRBD1. This CDR3 has 14 amino acids. Germline V gives CDR1 MNHEY, CDR2 SVGAGI. V was clipped by 4 bases and J by 10 bases; unmatched bases: 12. CDR3 region: CASSSTTGPLRAFF. CDR3 nucleotides: TGTGCCAGCAGTTCCACGACAGGGCCCCTCCGAGCTTTCTTT.